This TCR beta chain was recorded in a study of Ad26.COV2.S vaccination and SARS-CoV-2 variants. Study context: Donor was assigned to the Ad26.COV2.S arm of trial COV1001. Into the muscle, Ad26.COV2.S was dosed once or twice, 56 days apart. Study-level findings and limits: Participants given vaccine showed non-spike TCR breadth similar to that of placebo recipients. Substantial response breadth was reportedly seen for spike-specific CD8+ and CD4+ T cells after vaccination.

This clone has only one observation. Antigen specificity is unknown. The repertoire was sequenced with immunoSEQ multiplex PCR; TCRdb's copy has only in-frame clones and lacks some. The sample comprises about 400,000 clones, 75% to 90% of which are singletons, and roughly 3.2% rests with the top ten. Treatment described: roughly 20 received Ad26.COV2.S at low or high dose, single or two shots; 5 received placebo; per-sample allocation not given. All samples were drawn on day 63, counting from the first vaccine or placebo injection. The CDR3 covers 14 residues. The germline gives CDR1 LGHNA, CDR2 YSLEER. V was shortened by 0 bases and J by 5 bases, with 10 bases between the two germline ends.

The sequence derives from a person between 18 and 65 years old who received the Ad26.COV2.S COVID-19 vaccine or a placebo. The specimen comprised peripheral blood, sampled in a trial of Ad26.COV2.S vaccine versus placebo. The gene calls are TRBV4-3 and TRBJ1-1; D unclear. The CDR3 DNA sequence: TGCGCCAGCAGCCAAGAAATCGCGGTTACTGAAGCTTTCTTT. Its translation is CASSQEIAVTEAFF.